This entry lists 11 T cell receptor beta chains sequenced from one sample in a study of Graves' ophthalmopathy and Graves' hyperthyroidism. Amplification of the TCR beta CDR3 regions used RNA transcripts (as template). HTBI-primed first-round RT-PCR preceded second-round multiplex PCR. A single record per CDR3 protein comes from TCRdb applying MiXCR to the multiplex PCR reads. The data hold about 700,000 distinct CDR3 sequences, with roughly 40% observed a single time. Sequencing was carried out using peripheral blood. All receptors come from an adult man with Graves' ophthalmopathy.

The rearrangement uses TRBV25-1 and TRBJ1-2; 7 bases line up with TRBD1. Germline CDR1 is MGHDK and CDR2 is SYGVNS. The CDR3 extends over 10 amino acids. The CDR3, as DNA: TGTGCTATCAGGGGGAATGGCTACACCTTC. Amino acid sequence: CAIRGNGYTF.

The chain has TRBV7-9 and TRBJ2-2; D may match TRBD1 or TRBD2 (5 bases each). V dropped 2 bases and J dropped 7 bases, with 11 bases sitting between them. This CDR3 has 14 amino acids. The V gene's germline CDR1 is SEHNR and CDR2 FQNEAQ (reference sequence). CDR3 amino acids: CASSLRGVGGELFF. CDR3 nucleotides: TGTGCCAGCAGCTTACGAGGGGTCGGCGGGGAGCTGTTTTTT. The whole variable domain, remainder taken from reference TRBV7-9 and TRBJ2-2, is DTGVSQNPRHKITKRGQNVTFRCDPISEHNRLYWYRQTLGQGPEFLTYFQNEAQLEKSRLLSDRFSAERPKGSFSTLEIQRTEQGDSAMYLCASSLRGVGGELFFGEGSRLTVL.

The chain has TRBV6-5 and TRBJ1-5; D not resolved. Germline V gene sequence: CDR1 MNHEY, CDR2 SVGAGI. V was pared by 5 bases and J by 7 bases, with 15 bases between. This CDR3 contains 14 residues. The CDR3 protein is CASSEVQVFQPQHF. Written as DNA, the CDR3 is TGTGCCAGCAGTGAAGTTCAGGTATTCCAGCCCCAGCATTTT.

This chain uses TRBV7-2 with TRBJ2-5, with D uncertain. CDR3 size: 14 residues. The V gene's germline CDR1 is SGHTA and CDR2 FQGNSA. The V end was cut by 3 bases, the J end by 3 bases, with 11 bases between. The CDR3: CASSLVYGEETQYF. CDR3 coding DNA: TGTGCCAGCAGCTTGGTGTATGGGGAAGAGACCCAGTACTTC.

This clonotype occurred many times. V and J are TRBV29-1 and TRBJ2-7, with D possibly TRBD1 on 6 matching bases. In germline, CDR1 is SQVTM, CDR2 ANQGSEA. CDR3 size: 14 residues. Trimming cost V 2 bases and J 0 bases, with 11 bases left between them. CDR3 nucleotides: TGCAGCGTTGAAATGGGGGCAAGCTCCTACGAGCAGTACTTC. Amino acids: CSVEMGASSYEQYF.

This clonotype was seen repeatedly, ten times or more. This chain links TRBV7-9 with TRBJ2-2, with a tentative D call TRBD1 (5 bases). V was cut by 4 bases and J by 5 bases, with 14 bases left in between. The CDR3 extends over 15 amino acids. From germline, CDR1 is SEHNR and CDR2 FQNEAQ (reference sequence). The DNA of the CDR3 is TGTGCCAGCAGCTCCGACAGTAGACGGACCGGGGAGCTGTTTTTT. As protein: CASSSDSRRTGELFF.

This clonotype was picked up a small number of times. V is TRBV5-5 and J is TRBJ1-1, with D possibly being TRBD1 (5 bases). The CDR3 contains 17 residues. V lost 0 bases to trimming and J lost 3 bases, with 18 bases between them. From germline, CDR1 is SGHKS and CDR2 YYEKEE (reference sequence). CDR3 residues: CASSLESGYIRHTEAFF. The CDR3 DNA reads as TGTGCCAGCAGCTTGGAGTCAGGGTACATTCGGCACACTGAAGCTTTCTTT.

This clonotype was found a few times. The V gene is TRBV4-3, the J gene TRBJ2-7; D is perhaps TRBD1 (5 bases). CDR3 length equals 14 residues. From germline, CDR1 is LGHNA and CDR2 YSLEER. V was clipped by 1 base and J by 7 bases, with 14 bases between them. The CDR3 protein is CASSQVVGAQEQYF. In DNA form, the CDR3 reads TGCGCCAGCAGCCAAGTGGTAGGGGCGCAAGAGCAGTACTTC.

This chain's CDR3 is CASSLDRVAGELFF. Written as DNA, the CDR3 is TGTGCCAGCAGTTTAGACAGGGTGGCCGGGGAGCTGTTTTTT. The chain is built from TRBV25-1 and TRBJ2-2; 7 bases match TRBD1. Trimming cost V 5 bases and J 6 bases; bases outside gene matches: 6. From germline, CDR1 is MGHDK and CDR2 SYGVNS. The CDR3 sequence is 14 residues long.

The rearrangement links TRBV29-1 to TRBJ1-4; a possible D gene is TRBD1 (5 bases). V lost 3 bases, J lost 8 bases, and 13 bases lay in between. Germline V gives CDR1 SQVTM, CDR2 ANQGSEA. CDR3 length: 13 residues. The CDR3 DNA is TGCAGCGTTGATCCTGGGGGAGGGGAAAAACTGTTTTTT. Translation: CSVDPGGGEKLFF.

The chain employs TRBV15 and TRBJ1-2, with D uncertain. The CDR3 has 13 amino acids. Trimming took off 1 base at V and 2 bases at J, with 5 bases between the two ends. Per the germline V gene, CDR1 is LNHNV and CDR2 is YYDKDF (reference sequence). Written as DNA, the CDR3 is TGTGCCACCAGCAGAGGGAGAAACTATGGCTACACCTTC. Amino acid sequence: CATSRGRNYGYTF.